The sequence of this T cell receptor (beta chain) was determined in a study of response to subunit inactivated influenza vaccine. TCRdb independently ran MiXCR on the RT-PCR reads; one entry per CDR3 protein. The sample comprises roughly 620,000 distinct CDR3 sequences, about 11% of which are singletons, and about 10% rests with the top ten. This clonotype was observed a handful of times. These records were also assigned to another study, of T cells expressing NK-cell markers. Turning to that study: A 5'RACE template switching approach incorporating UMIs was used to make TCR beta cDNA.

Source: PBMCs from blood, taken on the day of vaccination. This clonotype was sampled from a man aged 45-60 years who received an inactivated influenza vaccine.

This chain's CDR3 is CASSSGRVEETQYF. The CDR3 DNA follows: TGCGCCAGCAGCTCGGGACGGGTGGAAGAGACCCAGTACTTC. The chain recombines TRBV5-1 with TRBJ2-5, with D perhaps matching TRBD1 or TRBD2 (5 bases each). The germline V and J ends were trimmed by 3 bases and 3 bases, with 12 bases remaining between them. This CDR3 comprises 14 residues. Germline CDR1 is SGHRS and CDR2 is YFSETQ.